The sequence of this T cell receptor (beta chain) was determined in a study of cytomegalovirus exposure and HLA in healthy donors. V was pared by 6 bases and J by 4 bases, with 7 bases of the junction left unmatched. CDR3 length equals 14 residues. The germline V gene encodes CDR1 MNHEY and CDR2 SVGAGI. With 60 Vbeta and 13 Jbeta primers, the PCR was carried out. Sequencing used immunoSEQ multiplex PCR; TCRdb keeps in-frame clones, though not all of them. The data contain about 200,000 clones, 79% of them seen just once; the ten biggest clones take up 3.5% to 5%. V usage is TRBV6-5 and J usage is TRBJ2-7; 9 nucleotides align to TRBD1. The sample consisted of PBMCs. The receptor's source is a woman in her twenties or thirties in good health and CMV-seropositive. CDR3 region: CASRPSGTGYEQYF. CDR3 bases: TGTGCCAGCAGGCCCTCCGGGACAGGGTACGAGCAGTACTTC.